The clone carrying this TCR beta chain was observed a handful of times. Its antigen is unidentified. Alongside a J-beta primer mix, a sample-barcoded 5' primer served in a second PCR lasting 7 to 11 cycles. One entry per CDR3 protein results from TCRdb running MiXCR on the 5' RACE reads. The sample has about 1.7 million distinct CDR3 sequences, approximately 28% seen once; the top ten hold less than 9.5%. This sample stems from a study of blood T cells in healthy people across ages. General observations from the study: The study lacked donor CMV status, which possibly confounded expanded clonotype changes.

The sequenced sample was blood. The sequence was obtained from a woman in her 30s in good health.

The CDR3 region has the DNA TGTGCCAGCAGCAGTAGCGGGACCCGGACGCAGTTCTTC. Translated: CASSSSGTRTQFF. V gene TRBV3-1 combines with J gene TRBJ2-1, with 8 nucleotides matching TRBD2. J was trimmed by 12 bases and V by 5 bases; bases with no gene match: 9. There are 13 residues in the CDR3. Germline-derived CDR1 and CDR2 are LGHDT and YNNKEL (reference sequence).